These 3 T cell receptor beta chains were all obtained from the same sample, sequenced in a study of cytomegalovirus exposure and HLA in healthy donors. Here immunoSEQ multiplex PCR was the method, and the copy in TCRdb shows in-frame clones only, minus some. The sample yields 250,000 to 400,000 clones, around 90% seen once. The material sequenced was PBMCs. These receptors were taken from a woman aged 25 to 39 in good health and CMV-seropositive.

The rearrangement joins TRBV6-1 to TRBJ1-1; D is possibly TRBD1 (6 bases). This CDR3 has 15 amino acids. Trimming stripped 4 bases from V and 1 base from J, with 13 bases between. Per germline, CDR1 MNHNS and CDR2 SASEGT. CDR3 loop: CASSGTEITNTEAFF. In DNA, the CDR3 is TGTGCCAGCAGTGGGACAGAAATTACGAACACTGAAGCTTTCTTT.

The chain is built from TRBV13 and TRBJ2-1; 12 bases are a match to TRBD2. Germline V gene data show CDR1 as PRHDT and CDR2 as FYEKMQ (reference sequence). The V and J ends lost 5 bases and 4 bases, in that order; junction bases with no gene match: 18. CDR3 length equals 20 residues. CDR3 in DNA: TGTGCCAGCAGCCCTCGATCTCTAGCGGGAGGGGAAGAACTGTACAATGAGCAGTTCTTC. It specifies CASSPRSLAGGEELYNEQFF.

The chain couples TRBV6-5 to TRBJ2-7; possible D gene TRBD1, 7 bases. Germline CDR1 MNHEY, CDR2 SVGAGI. The V gene lost 0 bases and the J gene lost 3 bases, with 15 bases spanning the gap. CDR3 length: 16 amino acids. The CDR3 DNA reads TGTGCCAGCAGTTACTCAGGGGGCGCGGGGATCTACGAGCAGTACTTC. Protein: CASSYSGGAGIYEQYF.